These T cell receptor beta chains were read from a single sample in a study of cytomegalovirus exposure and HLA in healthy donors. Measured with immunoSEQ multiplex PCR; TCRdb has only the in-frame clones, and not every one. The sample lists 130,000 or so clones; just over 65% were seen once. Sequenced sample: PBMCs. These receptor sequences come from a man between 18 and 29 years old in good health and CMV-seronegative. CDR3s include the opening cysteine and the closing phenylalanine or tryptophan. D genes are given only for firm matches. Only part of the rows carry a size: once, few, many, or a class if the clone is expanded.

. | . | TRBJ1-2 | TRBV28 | CASSSPRGLVDGYTF | TGTGCCAGCAGTTCCCCCCGGGGACTAGTGGATGGCTACACCTTC
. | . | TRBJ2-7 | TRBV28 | CASSLGGSPYEQYF | TGTGCCAGCAGTTTAGGTGGCAGTCCCTACGAGCAGTACTTC
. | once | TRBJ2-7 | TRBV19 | CASSIGSLSYEQYF | TGTGCCAGTAGTATAGGTAGCCTCTCCTACGAGCAGTACTTC
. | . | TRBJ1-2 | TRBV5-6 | CASREDVRYGYTF | TGTGCCAGCAGGGAGGACGTTCGCTATGGCTACACCTTC
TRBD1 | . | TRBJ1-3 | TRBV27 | CASSYQGVPGNTIYF | TGTGCCAGCAGTTATCAGGGGGTTCCGGGAAACACCATATATTTT
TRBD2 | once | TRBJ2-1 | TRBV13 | CASSWGTSGRASEQFF | TGTGCCAGCAGCTGGGGGACTAGCGGGAGGGCAAGTGAGCAGTTCTTC
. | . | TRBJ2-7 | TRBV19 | CASSMGASSYEQYF | TGTGCCAGTAGTATGGGCGCGAGCTCCTACGAGCAGTACTTC
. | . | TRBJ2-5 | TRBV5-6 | CASSHPSFSRTEETQYF | TGTGCCAGCAGCCACCCTAGCTTCTCCAGAACCGAAGAGACCCAGTACTTC
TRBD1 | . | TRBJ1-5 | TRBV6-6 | CASSQTGGFNQPQHF | TGTGCCAGCAGCCAAACAGGGGGCTTCAATCAGCCCCAGCATTTT
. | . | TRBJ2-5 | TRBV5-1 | CASSNPVGLFPRTQYF | TGCGCCAGCAGCAACCCCGTAGGACTATTCCCTCGGACCCAGTACTTC
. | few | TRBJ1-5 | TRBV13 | CASSSGRGNQPQHF | TGTGCCAGCAGCTCTGGACGGGGTAATCAGCCCCAGCATTTT
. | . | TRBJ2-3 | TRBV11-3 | CASSLRGATDTQYF | TGTGCCAGCAGCTTAAGGGGCGCCACAGATACGCAGTATTTT
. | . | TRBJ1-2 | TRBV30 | CAWSGQFHPYGYTF | TGTGCCTGGAGTGGACAGTTCCACCCTTATGGCTACACCTTC
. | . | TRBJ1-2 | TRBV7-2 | CASSLESSLNYGYTF | TGTGCCAGCAGCTTAGAGTCCAGTCTTAACTATGGCTACACCTTC
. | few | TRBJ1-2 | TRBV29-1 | CSVGEGLGGYTF | TGCAGCGTTGGGGAGGGATTAGGCGGCTACACCTTC
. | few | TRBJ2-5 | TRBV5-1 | CASSQTGSPETQYF | TGCGCCAGCAGCCAGACAGGTTCCCCAGAGACCCAGTACTTC
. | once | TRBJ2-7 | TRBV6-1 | CATPRGGPSYEQYF | TGTGCCACCCCCCGAGGAGGGCCTAGCTACGAGCAGTACTTC
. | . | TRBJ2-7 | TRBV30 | CAWSVSSEEQYF | TGTGCCTGGAGTGTATCGAGTGAAGAGCAGTACTTC
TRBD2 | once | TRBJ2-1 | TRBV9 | CASSVDILAGEGYNEQFF | TGTGCCAGCAGCGTAGACATACTAGCGGGAGAAGGCTACAATGAGCAGTTCTTC
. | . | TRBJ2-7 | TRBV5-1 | CASSLRDTYEQYF | TGCGCCAGCAGCTTGAGGGACACCTACGAGCAGTACTTC
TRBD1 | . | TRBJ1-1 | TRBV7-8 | CASSLAGWGQGVTEAFF | TGTGCCAGCAGCTTAGCGGGCTGGGGACAGGGGGTCACTGAAGCTTTCTTT
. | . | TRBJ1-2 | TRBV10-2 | CASSERRQGSGGYTF | TGCGCCAGCAGTGAGCGGCGGCAGGGGAGTGGTGGCTACACCTTC
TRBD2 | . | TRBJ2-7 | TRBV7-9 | CSSSPLAGSYEQYF | TGTTCCAGCAGCCCCTTAGCGGGATCCTACGAGCAGTACTTC
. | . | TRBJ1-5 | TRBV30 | CAWSRGGDQPQHF | TGTGCCTGGAGTAGAGGGGGAGATCAGCCCCAGCATTTT
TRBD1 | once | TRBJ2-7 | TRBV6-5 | CASRRDRYEQYF | TGTGCCAGCAGAAGGGACAGATACGAGCAGTACTTC
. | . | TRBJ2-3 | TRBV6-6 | CASSQLFPDTQYF | TGTGCCAGCAGCCAGTTATTCCCAGATACGCAGTATTTT
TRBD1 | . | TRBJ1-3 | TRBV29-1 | CSARGQRNTIYF | TGCAGCGCCAGGGGACAGCGAAACACCATATATTTT
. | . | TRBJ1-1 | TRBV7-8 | CASSPGNGNTEAFF | TGTGCCAGCAGCCCAGGGAATGGAAACACTGAAGCTTTCTTT
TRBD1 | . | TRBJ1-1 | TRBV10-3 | CAISDRGPLNTEAFF | TGTGCCATCAGCGACAGGGGGCCCCTGAACACTGAAGCTTTCTTT
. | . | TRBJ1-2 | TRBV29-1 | CSVGDGLYGYPF | TGCAGCGTTGGAGACGGGTTGTATGGCTACCCCTTC
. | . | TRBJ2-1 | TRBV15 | CATSRGQGRHEQFF | TGTGCCACCAGCAGAGGCCAGGGCCGGCATGAGCAGTTCTTC
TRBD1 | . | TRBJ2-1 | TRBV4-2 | CASSPPGTGNDEQFF | TGTGCCAGCAGCCCCCCCGGGACAGGGAACGATGAGCAGTTCTTC
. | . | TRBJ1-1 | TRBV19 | CASSISGLMNTEAFF | TGTGCCAGTAGTATCTCGGGACTGATGAACACTGAAGCTTTCTTT
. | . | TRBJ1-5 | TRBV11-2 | CASSPSLNQPQHF | TGTGCCAGCAGCCCGAGTTTAAATCAGCCCCAGCATTTT
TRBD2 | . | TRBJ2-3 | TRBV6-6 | CASSPTSHTDTQYF | TGTGCCAGCAGCCCGACTAGCCATACAGATACGCAGTATTTT
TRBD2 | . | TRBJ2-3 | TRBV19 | CASSTGLVGFDTQYF | TGTGCCAGTAGTACGGGACTAGTGGGATTCGATACGCAGTATTTT
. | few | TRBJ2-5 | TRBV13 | CASSLRPETQYF | TGTGCCAGCAGCTTACGTCCCGAGACCCAGTACTTC
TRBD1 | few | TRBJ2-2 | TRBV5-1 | CASRTRTGVTGELFF | TGCGCCAGCAGGACGAGGACAGGGGTCACCGGGGAGCTGTTTTTT
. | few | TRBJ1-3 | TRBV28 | CASSARDWGSGNTIYF | TGTGCCAGCAGTGCTCGGGACTGGGGCTCTGGAAACACCATATATTTT
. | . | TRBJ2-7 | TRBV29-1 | CSVRGGNEQYF | TGCAGCGTGAGGGGGGGCAACGAGCAGTACTTC
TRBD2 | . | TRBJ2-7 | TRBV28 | CASSPGGIGEQYF | TGTGCCAGCAGCCCCGGGGGGATCGGCGAGCAGTACTTC
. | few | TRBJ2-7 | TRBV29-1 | CSVERAGNQYF | TGCAGCGTTGAAAGGGCCGGGAATCAGTACTTC
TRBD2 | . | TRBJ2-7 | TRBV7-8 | CAGAGGLSYEQYF | TGTGCCGGAGCGGGAGGCCTCTCCTACGAGCAGTACTTC
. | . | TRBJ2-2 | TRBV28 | CASRLDGGYRTGELFF | TGTGCCAGCAGACTTGACGGGGGTTATAGGACCGGGGAGCTGTTTTTT
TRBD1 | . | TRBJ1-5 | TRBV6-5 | CASSSDRVNSNQPQHF | TGTGCCAGCAGTTCGGACAGGGTGAATAGCAATCAGCCCCAGCATTTT
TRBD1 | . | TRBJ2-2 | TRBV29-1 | CSVDHRGNTGELFF | TGCAGCGTTGATCACAGGGGAAACACCGGGGAGCTGTTTTTT
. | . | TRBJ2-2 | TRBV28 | CASSSTRQVTGELFF | TGTGCCAGCAGTTCAACTCGACAGGTCACCGGGGAGCTGTTTTTT
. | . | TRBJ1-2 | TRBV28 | CASSLQGQDGYTF | TGTGCCAGCAGTTTGCAGGGGCAGGATGGCTACACCTTC
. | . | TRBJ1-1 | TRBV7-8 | CASSLGANTEAFF | TGTGCCAGCAGCTTAGGGGCAAACACTGAAGCTTTCTTT
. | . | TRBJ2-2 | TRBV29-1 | CSVGGSGELFF | TGCAGCGTCGGGGGTTCAGGGGAGCTGTTTTTT
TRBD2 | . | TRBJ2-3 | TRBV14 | CASSQKGRGDPDTQYF | TGTGCCAGCAGCCAAAAGGGACGGGGGGACCCAGATACGCAGTATTTT
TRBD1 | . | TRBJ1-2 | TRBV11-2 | CASSLSRDSYGYTF | TGTGCCAGCAGCTTATCCCGGGACAGCTATGGCTACACCTTC
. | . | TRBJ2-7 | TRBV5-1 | CASRTASQHLAEQYF | TGCGCCAGCAGAACAGCATCACAGCATCTCGCCGAGCAGTACTTC
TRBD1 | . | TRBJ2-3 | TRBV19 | CASSWDRSTDTQYF | TGTGCCAGTAGCTGGGACAGGAGCACAGATACGCAGTATTTT
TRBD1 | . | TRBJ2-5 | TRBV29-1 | CSGHRGKETQYF | TGCAGCGGACACAGGGGGAAAGAGACCCAGTACTTC
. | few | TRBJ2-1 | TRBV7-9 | CASTPPGQGGNEQFF | TGTGCCAGCACCCCCCCCGGGCAGGGTGGGAATGAGCAGTTCTTC
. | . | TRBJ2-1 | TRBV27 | CASSYETTGITYNEQFF | TGTGCCAGCAGTTATGAGACGACAGGTATAACCTACAATGAGCAGTTCTTC
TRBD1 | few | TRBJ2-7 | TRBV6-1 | CASTWDRVSGEQYF | TGTGCCAGCACCTGGGACAGGGTTTCAGGCGAGCAGTACTTC
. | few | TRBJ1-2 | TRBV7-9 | CSSSFRLSPDDENYGYTF | TGTTCCAGCAGCTTCCGACTCTCTCCAGACGATGAGAACTATGGCTACACCTTC
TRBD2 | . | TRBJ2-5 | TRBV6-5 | CASTRLAGERETQYF | TGTGCCAGCACCAGACTAGCGGGAGAGCGAGAGACCCAGTACTTC